Included here is one T cell receptor beta chain sequence, with context. Its antigen is still unknown. Sequenced by immunoSEQ multiplex PCR; TCRdb stores in-frame clones only, minus some. The sample has some 2.4 million clones; approximately 94% are singletons. The germline V gene encodes CDR1 SGHRS and CDR2 YFSETQ. The CDR3 length is 15 residues. Trimming stripped 0 bases from V and 4 bases from J, with 11 bases between. The entry originates in a study of shared clonotypes between healthy human individuals. The study enrolled healthy HIV-negative adults without recent acute infections or vaccinations as donors. Nashville, Tennessee was home to all donors, who were Caucasian adults. Overall study results and limits: An effect of sequencing depth on clonotype sharing among donors was expected.

The receptor's source is a man aged 18 to 29 in good health. Some clones in this sample may be carry-over from other donors' samples. The chain couples TRBV5-1 to TRBJ2-1; D is perhaps TRBD2 (6 bases). Sequenced sample: naive CD4+ T cells from PBMCs. The subset was: CD45RA+ positively selected. CDR3 bases: TGCGCCAGCAGCTTGGGCGGGGAGAGGTACAATGAGCAGTTCTTC. It encodes CASSLGGERYNEQFF.